The clone carrying this T cell receptor beta chain was seen ten or more times. Its antigen is not identified. Template material for amplifying TCR beta CDR3 regions consisted of RNA transcripts. TCR CDR3 underwent first-round RT-PCR with the HTBI primer set. TCRdb fed the multiplex PCR reads into MiXCR, producing one record per CDR3 protein. The profile shows hundreds of thousands of distinct CDR3 sequences, roughly 14% of them singletons. The data stem from a study of T cells in Graves' hyperthyroidism and ophthalmopathy. General observations from the study: Ophthalmopathy could be told apart from stable hyperthyroidism with a 13 V-J model. Blood shared most expanded thyroid clonotypes above 0.001.

Subjects with ophthalmopathy showed a Clinical Activity Score no lower than 3, a NOSPECS grade no lower than 4, and a duration shorter than 3 months. The V and J ends lost 3 bases and 4 bases respectively, with 10 bases between them. The CDR3 is made up of 13 amino acids. Germline lookup yields CDR1 SGHRS and CDR2 YFSETQ. The chain links TRBV5-1 to TRBJ1-2, with D unclear. This receptor was obtained from a young man with Graves' ophthalmopathy. The sequenced sample was blood. As DNA, the CDR3 is TGCGCCAGCAGCTATTCCCTTATCTATGGCTACACCTTC. It translates to CASSYSLIYGYTF.